The following is a T cell receptor (beta chain) sequence with its context. The sample holds a few counts of this clonotype. Its target antigen remains unknown. Base qualities are not at hand, and no much larger clone is one base apart. V is pared back by 2 bases and J by 1 base, with 11 bases lying between the germline termini. The CDR3 starts with the cysteine, ends with the phenylalanine, and has 15 residues. Only the CDR3 DNA stays, 45 bases, in frame from base 1. For CDR1 and CDR2, the germline V gene (reference sequence) lists MNHEY and SMNVEV. The roughly 37 donors, aged about 6 to 100 years, were systemically healthy Caucasian individuals from Russia. Approximately 9 milliliters of peripheral blood were collected from each donor into EDTA-treated Vacutainer tubes. Ficoll-Paque density-gradient centrifugation was used to isolate PBMCs, with at least 7 million obtained per sample. Trizol reagent was used to extract total RNA from PBMCs, with at least 5.5 micrograms per sample. The percentages of naive CD45RAhigh/CD27high T cells were determined by flow cytometry on a PBMC aliquot from every donor.

The library was generated by 5' RACE. Sequencing used an Illumina HiSeq 2500. A second PCR of about 7 to 12 cycles was run with a J-beta primer mix and a sample-barcoded 5' primer. A template-switch 5' adaptor carrying 12 random nucleotides introduced a unique molecular identifier onto each TCR beta cDNA molecule. Each sample yielded at least 2.5 million CDR3-containing paired-end reads. All of the RNA was converted into first-strand cDNA using the Mint cDNA synthesis kit, with a TRBC-specific oligonucleotide serving as the primer. Following uracil-DNA glycosylase treatment, a first 18-cycle PCR with universal primers M1SS and BC2_uni_R was performed on all cDNA. The source study handled its data this way. Each sample was normalized by randomly selecting 1 million high-quality reads, each carrying a distinct molecular identifier. Reads with shared molecular identifiers were discarded instead of being binned into consensus sequences. MiTCR, set to a Q25 quality threshold and the strictest error-elimination algorithm, was used for CDR3 identification, clonotype clustering and error correction. A nonparametric unseen species model with Euler transformation was used to estimate lower-bound total TCR beta diversity. TCRdb reprocessing: public reads trimmed at Q25 with fastp, clones called with MiXCR, in-frame beta chains kept. Merged by CDR3 protein, the rows form single entries marked with the most common genes and DNA. Here the V and J calls rest on TCRdb's processing, not on the authors' analysis. The sample includes around 900,000 distinct CDR3 sequences, with approximately 50% observed a single time. The ten most abundant clones make up roughly a fifth of the sample.

These data come from a study of blood T cells in healthy people across ages (dated by TCRdb to the mid-2010s). Some background on the complete study: In model experiments, template switching captured roughly one uniquely barcoded TCR beta cDNA molecule for every two T cells. For two donors (one aged 18 to 29 and one aged 80 or older), the study analyzed two additional independent replicas of 1 million unique cDNA reads from the same blood draw. To avoid experimental bias, donors of different ages were spread randomly across the sequencing lanes. The donors were split into four age groups: young (average 16 years), middle-aged (roughly 39), aged (more than 60) and long-lived (approximately 80). Using deep sequencing normalized with unique cDNA molecular identifiers, the study measured how TCR beta repertoire diversity changes with age.

What the research found in general, with its limitations: Compared with the aged group, the long-lived group had more naive CD4+ T cells, fewer expanded clones and increased TCR diversity, suggesting age selection. The CMV infection status of donors was not known, potentially confounding age-related changes in expanded clonotypes. Conclusive comparison of naive and antigen-experienced compartments was prevented by the profiling of bulk unsorted PBMCs. As age increased, observed TCR beta diversity per million T cells dropped in a roughly linear way, and a significant reduction was already evident by age about 36. A strong correlation was found between observed TCR beta diversity and the percentage of naive T cells measured by flow cytometry. Total diversity estimates from one million sequenced T cells were considered lower bounds and underestimates.

The clonotype comes from a woman aged 55-75 years in good health. The chain employs TRBV27 and TRBJ1-1; no D gene is confidently identified. The sample comprised blood. The CDR3 protein: CASSLGIAGNTEAFF. The bases are TGTGCCAGCAGTTTAGGGATCGCAGGGAACACTGAAGCTTTCTTT.